A selection of T cell receptor beta chains follows, all from one sample in a study of graft-versus-host responses after intestinal transplantation. Repertoires were generated with immunoSEQ multiplex PCR, while TCRdb's copy carries only in-frame clones and drops some. The sample has about 37,000 clones, around 90% seen once. The starting material was ileum tissue, obtained more than 200 days after intestinal transplant. These TCRs come from a human patient who received an intestinal transplant, so some T cells may come from the graft donor. Both conserved end residues are part of each CDR3. D genes are given only for firm matches. The size of a clone is reported for some rows only, either as once, few or many, or as a class for expanded clones.

V gene	clone size	J gene	D gene	CDR3 DNA	CDR3 protein
TRBV5-1	-	TRBJ1-1	-	TGCGCCAGCAGTTCAGAAGGGACCGCTTCGAACACTGAAGCTTTCTTT	CASSSEGTASNTEAFF
TRBV7-9	-	TRBJ2-7	-	TGTGCCAGCAGCCGGGACCCTGACTACGAGCAGTACTTC	CASSRDPDYEQYF
TRBV11-2	-	TRBJ2-2	-	TGTGCCAGCAGCCTTTGGCGGGGTCCCAGGAACACCGGGGAGCTGTTTTTT	CASSLWRGPRNTGELFF
TRBV29-1	-	TRBJ1-1	TRBD1	TGCAGCGTGGCCGGGACAGGGGGCGCTTACACTGAAGCTTTCTTT	CSVAGTGGAYTEAFF
TRBV18	-	TRBJ1-2	-	TGTGCCAGCTCACCACTCCCTGAGCAACTCTATGGCTACACCTTC	CASSPLPEQLYGYTF
TRBV5-6	-	TRBJ2-1	-	TGTGCCAGCAGCTTGGGCAGGTACTCCTACAATGAGCAGTTCTTC	CASSLGRYSYNEQFF
TRBV13	once	TRBJ1-4	TRBD1	TGTGCCAGCAGCACGACAGGGAACGGAAAACTGTTTTTT	CASSTTGNGKLFF
TRBV7-6	-	TRBJ2-5	-	TGTGCCAGCAGCTTAGTCGCGAGATGGCGGGGCCAAGAGACCCAGTACTTC	CASSLVARWRGQETQYF
TRBV21-1	-	TRBJ1-1	-	TGTGCCAGCAGCGGGAAGCCGAACACTGAAGCTTTCTTT	CASSGKPNTEAFF
TRBV29-1	few	TRBJ2-1	-	TGCAGCGTTGAGGGAATGGACAGCTCCTACAATGAGCAGTTCTTC	CSVEGMDSSYNEQFF
TRBV6-6	-	TRBJ2-7	-	TGTGCCAGCGGCACGCGGCTAGCGCCTCAGTCCTACGAGCAGTACTTC	CASGTRLAPQSYEQYF
TRBV15	-	TRBJ2-4	TRBD1	TGTGCCACCGGGGACAGGGCCAAAAACATTCAGTACTTC	CATGDRAKNIQYF
TRBV19	few	TRBJ2-1	TRBD1	TGTGCCAGTAGCGGCTTTCCCTCGGGGACAGGGAACTACAATGAGCAGTTCTTC	CASSGFPSGTGNYNEQFF
TRBV28	few	TRBJ2-5	TRBD1	TGTGCCAGCAGTTCCTCTCTGACAGGGGTACCGGGGACCCAGTACTTC	CASSSSLTGVPGTQYF
TRBV6-5	-	TRBJ1-1	-	TGTGCCAGCAGTTACACAAGGAACACTGAAGCTTTCTTT	CASSYTRNTEAFF
TRBV5-4	-	TRBJ2-7	-	TGTGCCAGCAGCTTTAGGGGCTACGAGCAGTACTTC	CASSFRGYEQYF
TRBV6-6	-	TRBJ2-5	-	TGTGCCAGCAGTTACAGGGGAGAGACCCAGTACTTC	CASSYRGETQYF
TRBV10-2	-	TRBJ2-7	-	TGCGCCAGCAGTGAACCGGGTCGCGTCGAGCAGTACTTC	CASSEPGRVEQYF
TRBV10-2	-	TRBJ2-7	-	TGCGCCAGCAGCAGGGGCGAGGGTTTCTCCTACGAGCAGTACTTC	CASSRGEGFSYEQYF
TRBV28	-	TRBJ1-5	-	TGTGCCGGCGGGGGCTGGGACAATCAGCCCCAGCATTTT	CAGGGWDNQPQHF
TRBV5-1	-	TRBJ1-4	-	TGCGCCAGCCAAAAGGACGTTGGCAATGAAAAACTGTTTTTT	CASQKDVGNEKLFF
TRBV28	once	TRBJ1-5	-	TGTGCCAGCAGTTTTAACGCGGCCGAGGGGCCCCAGCATTTT	CASSFNAAEGPQHF
TRBV5-6	-	TRBJ1-2	TRBD1	TGTGCCAGCAGCTACACAGGGGTTGGCTATGGCTACACCTTC	CASSYTGVGYGYTF
TRBV5-4	few	TRBJ2-1	-	TGTGCCAGCAGCTTGGCGGCCCTTTGGAGTACTAGTAATGAGCAGTTCTTC	CASSLAALWSTSNEQFF
TRBV5-1	-	TRBJ2-3	-	TGCGCCAGCAGCTTGGACCGCCGTCAGGGAGATACGCAGTATTTT	CASSLDRRQGDTQYF
TRBV4-1	-	TRBJ1-1	-	TGCGCCAGCAGCCAAGTAGAAGGGGGGCCTATGAACACTGAAGCTTTCTTT	CASSQVEGGPMNTEAFF
TRBV7-8	-	TRBJ2-1	-	TGTGCCAGCAGCTTATTAGGCCTTGAGCAGTTCTTC	CASSLLGLEQFF
TRBV27	once	TRBJ2-7	-	TGTGCCAGCAGTTTATTACCGGGGGCAGGAACCTACGAGCAGTACTTC	CASSLLPGAGTYEQYF
TRBV28	-	TRBJ2-7	TRBD1	TGTGCCAGCAGTTGGACAGGACTTTCCTACGAGCAGTACTTC	CASSWTGLSYEQYF